The 12 T cell receptor beta chains listed next were all sequenced from one sample in a study of cytomegalovirus exposure and HLA in healthy donors. Primers included in the PCR were 60 Vbeta and 13 Jbeta primers. The protocol was immunoSEQ multiplex PCR, while the TCRdb copy is restricted to in-frame clones and leaves out a portion. Among under 200,000 clones, roughly 80% were seen once, and the ten largest hold more than 7%. The sequenced sample was PBMCs. The receptor set was obtained from a male donor in good health and CMV-seropositive.

The rearrangement joins TRBV6-4 to TRBJ1-4; D ambiguous. The V gene lost 6 bases and the J gene lost 3 bases, with 14 bases spanning the gap. CDR1 is MRHNA and CDR2 is SNTAGT in the germline V gene. This CDR3 has 15 amino acids. CDR3 protein: CASRARGKANEKLFF. DNA of the CDR3: TGTGCCAGCAGGGCTCGGGGTAAGGCTAATGAAAAACTGTTTTTT.

The chain employs TRBV5-4 and TRBJ1-1; D is ambiguous. The CDR3 extends over 15 amino acids. Germline lookup yields CDR1 SGHNT and CDR2 YYREEE (reference sequence). The V gene lost 0 bases and the J gene lost 4 bases, with 13 bases spanning the gap. CDR3 protein: CASSLEASRGTEAFF. DNA of the CDR3: TGTGCCAGCAGCTTGGAGGCCTCCCGGGGCACTGAAGCTTTCTTT. Full variable domain (rest looked up from reference TRBV5-4 and TRBJ1-1): ETGVTQSPTHLIKTRGQQVTLRCSSQSGHNTVSWYQQALGQGPQFIFQYYREEENGRGNFPPRFSGLQFPNYSSELNVNALELDDSALYLCASSLEASRGTEAFFGQGTRLTVV.

The chain carries TRBV6-1 and TRBJ1-5, with 7 bases that match TRBD1. There are 14 residues in the CDR3. Germline loops: CDR1 MNHNS, CDR2 SASEGT. V trimming: 5 bases; J trimming: 5 bases; junction bases outside the gene matches: 6. CDR3 nucleotide sequence: TGTGCCAGCAGTCCGACAGGGAGCGATCAGCCCCAGCATTTT. Translation gives CASSPTGSDQPQHF.

The gene calls are TRBV5-5 and TRBJ2-5, with 12 bases lining up with TRBD1. The germline gives CDR1 SGHKS, CDR2 YYEKEE (reference sequence). V gave up 6 bases and J gave up 5 bases; unmatched junction bases: 5. The CDR3 runs to 14 residues. CDR3 region: CASTRDRGQETQYF. The CDR3 nucleotides read TGTGCCAGCACCCGGGACAGGGGGCAGGAGACCCAGTACTTC.

The chain links TRBV4-1 to TRBJ2-2; D is uncertain. Germline-derived CDR1 and CDR2 are MGHRA and YSYEKL. Trimming left V 0 bases short and J 1 base short, with 9 bases between. The length of the CDR3 is 16 residues. The CDR3 protein is CASSQESAVNTGELFF. As DNA, the CDR3 is TGCGCCAGCAGCCAAGAATCGGCGGTGAACACCGGGGAGCTGTTTTTT.

The rearrangement joins TRBV5-1 to TRBJ2-7, with 7 nucleotides matching TRBD1. This CDR3 contains 13 residues. CDR1 and CDR2 from the germline V gene are SGHRS and YFSETQ. The ends lost 0 bases at V and 3 bases at J; junction bases unmatched: 0. The CDR3 reads CASSLDRGYEQYF. CDR3 in DNA: TGCGCCAGCAGCTTGGACAGGGGCTACGAGCAGTACTTC.

This clone was seen a single time. The rearrangement uses TRBV9 and TRBJ2-1; 7 nucleotides agree with TRBD2. The CDR3 is made up of 16 amino acids. J was trimmed by 0 bases and V by 4 bases; bases with no gene match: 7. Germline V gives CDR1 SGDLS, CDR2 YYNGEE. CDR3 nucleotides: TGTGCCAGCAGCTCTAGCGGTCTTTACTCCTACAATGAGCAGTTCTTC. Its protein is CASSSSGLYSYNEQFF. The full variable domain, its missing parts supplied by reference TRBV9 and TRBJ2-1, is DSGVTQTPKHLITATGQRVTLRCSPRSGDLSVYWYQQSLDQGLQFLIQYYNGEERAKGNILERFSAQQFPDLHSELNLSSLELGDSALYFCASSSSGLYSYNEQFFGPGTRLTVL.

This clone was detected a few times. The chain couples TRBV5-1 to TRBJ1-5, with 7 bases that match TRBD1. Looked up from germline, CDR1 is SGHRS and CDR2 is YFSETQ. The CDR3 covers 14 residues. With V trimmed by 4 bases and J by 7 bases, 8 bases remained unmatched. In nucleotides, the CDR3 is TGCGCCAGCAGCAAGACAGGGACGGGACAGCCCCAGCATTTT. It codes for CASSKTGTGQPQHF.

This rearrangement joins TRBV19 to TRBJ1-2; 9 positions match TRBD1. This CDR3 is built from 14 residues. Germline V gives CDR1 LNHDA, CDR2 SQIVND (reference sequence). J lost 7 bases, V lost 0 bases, and 3 bases had no gene match. The CDR3 DNA is TGTGCCAGTAGTATAGATCTGGGACAGGGTGGCTACACCTTC. It specifies CASSIDLGQGGYTF. Full variable domain (rest looked up from reference TRBV19 and TRBJ1-2): DGGITQSPKYLFRKEGQNVTLSCEQNLNHDAMYWYRQDPGQGLRLIYYSQIVNDFQKGDIAEGYSVSREKKESFPLTVTSAQKNPTAFYLCASSIDLGQGGYTFGSGTRLTVV.

Only one count was recorded for this clone. CDR3 amino acids: CASSLSAAGGNTGELFF. The CDR3 DNA is TGTGCCAGCAGCTTAAGCGCCGCGGGGGGCAACACCGGGGAGCTGTTTTTT. The J gene is TRBJ2-2, the V gene TRBV7-2, with 8 bases identical to TRBD2. Germline V gene data show CDR1 as SGHTA and CDR2 as FQGNSA. The CDR3 length is 17 residues. The V segment lost 2 bases and the J segment 2 bases; nucleotides outside the gene matches: 7.

This clone has only a few counts. V and J are TRBV11-2 and TRBJ1-1, with D unclear. Trimming removed 5 bases at V and 10 bases at J, with 20 bases between. In germline, CDR1 is SGHAT, CDR2 FQNNGV. The CDR3 contains 14 residues. As DNA, the CDR3 is TGTGCCAGCAGCCTTTACGCGTCACCCGCTGGAGCTTTCTTT. The encoded protein is CASSLYASPAGAFF.

This clone was picked up one time. This chain joins TRBV7-6 and TRBJ1-2; no clear D. Trimming removed 1 base at V and 7 bases at J, with 10 bases between. This CDR3 region has 13 residues. Germline CDR1 and CDR2: SGHVS and FNYEAQ. In DNA, the CDR3 is TGTGCCAGCAGCTTAGTCGAGGGTTCTGGCTACACCTTC. Encoded protein: CASSLVEGSGYTF. Supplemented by reference TRBV7-6 and TRBJ1-2, the full variable domain reads GAGVSQSPRYKVTKRGQDVALRCDPISGHVSLYWYRQALGQGPEFLTYFNYEAQQDKSGLPNDRFSAERPEGSISTLTIQRTEQRDSAMYRCASSLVEGSGYTFGSGTRLTVV.